The 23 T cell receptor beta chains in this list originate from one sample, sequenced in a study of CD8 T cells in ankylosing spondylitis. A single record per CDR3 protein comes from TCRdb applying MiXCR to the 5' RACE reads. This sample has more than 60,000 distinct CDR3 sequences; 6% to 8% occur once, and the top ten carry roughly 5%. The material sequenced was synovial fluid, either unsorted or a sorted T cell fraction (not recorded which). The receptor source for this set is a male donor with ankylosing spondylitis.

This clonotype has ten or more counts. The J gene is TRBJ1-1, the V gene TRBV19; the D is unclear. The V gene lost 7 bases and the J gene lost 8 bases, with 8 bases spanning the gap. From germline, CDR1 is LNHDA and CDR2 SQIVND (reference sequence). This CDR3 region has 10 residues. CDR3 bases: TGTGCCAGTATCTTCCCGGAAGCTTTCTTT. It codes for CASIFPEAFF.

This clonotype appeared many times. The chain carries TRBV7-2 and TRBJ2-7; 7 bases line up with TRBD2. With 1 base clipped from V and 4 bases from J, the junction kept 10 bases outside the gene matches. Per the germline V gene, CDR1 is SGHTA and CDR2 is FQGNSA. The CDR3 sequence is 16 residues long. CDR3 residues: CASSLGIGGSIYEQYF. The CDR3 nucleotides read TGTGCCAGCAGCTTAGGAATAGGCGGGAGTATTTACGAGCAGTACTTC. Full variable domain (remainder filled in from reference TRBV7-2 and TRBJ2-7): GAGVSQSPSNKVTEKGKDVELRCDPISGHTALYWYRQSLGQGLEFLIYFQGNSAPDKSGLPSDRFSAERTGGSVSTLTIQRTQQEDSAVYLCASSLGIGGSIYEQYFGPGTRLTVT.

The chain is built from TRBV18 and TRBJ2-5, with D perhaps matching TRBD2 (5 bases). This CDR3 has 15 amino acids. CDR1 and CDR2 (germline): KGHSH, LQKENI. V gave up 0 bases and J gave up 3 bases, with 11 bases separating them. The CDR3 sequence is CASSPPVRVEETQYF. In DNA form, the CDR3 reads TGTGCCAGCTCACCACCGGTGAGGGTCGAAGAGACCCAGTACTTC.

The rearrangement uses TRBV28 and TRBJ2-7, with a tentative D call TRBD1 (5 bases). CDR1 and CDR2 from the germline V gene are MDHEN and SYDVKM. CDR3 length: 15 amino acids. Between the trimmed V and J ends, which lost 2 bases and 0 bases, there was a span of 11 bases. CDR3 in amino acids: CASSLDSFSSYEQYF. CDR3 coding DNA: TGTGCCAGCAGTTTAGACAGCTTCAGCTCCTACGAGCAGTACTTC.

This clonotype has a count of ten or more. The genes are TRBV20-1 and TRBJ2-3; D gene uncertain. V was cut by 7 bases and J by 1 base, with 9 bases left in between. This CDR3 is 12 amino acids long. The germline V gene encodes CDR1 DFQATT and CDR2 SNEGSKA (reference sequence). The CDR3 sequence is CSGWKGTDTQYF. In DNA, the CDR3 is TGCAGTGGATGGAAAGGCACAGATACGCAGTATTTT.

This clonotype has at least ten counts. The chain carries TRBV7-2 and TRBJ1-4; the match to TRBD1 covers 8 bases. The CDR3 consists of 14 residues. V was pared by 6 bases and J by 7 bases, with 7 bases of the junction left unmatched. Per the germline V gene, CDR1 is SGHTA and CDR2 is FQGNSA. The CDR3 spells CASSSGQGIEKLFF. The CDR3 region has the DNA TGTGCCAGCAGTTCTGGACAGGGCATTGAAAAACTGTTTTTT.

The chain couples TRBV10-3 to TRBJ1-1; 10 bases fit TRBD1. The germline CDR1 and CDR2 sequences are ENHRY and SYGVKD. The CDR3 is made up of 16 amino acids. J gave up 1 base and V 6 bases, and 8 bases lay outside the gene matches. The CDR3 DNA reads TGTGCCATCAGGGGGACAGGGGACGTCGGGAACACTGAAGCTTTCTTT. This gives the protein CAIRGTGDVGNTEAFF.

This clonotype was picked up a small number of times. The chain combines TRBV27 with TRBJ1-5; D possibly corresponds to TRBD1 (5 bases). The CDR3 runs to 12 residues. Germline-derived CDR1 and CDR2 are MNHEY and SMNVEV (reference sequence). V was clipped by 6 bases and J by 4 bases, with 7 bases between them. The DNA of the CDR3 is TGTGCCAGCAGCGACAGAAATCAGCCCCAGCATTTT. Amino acid sequence: CASSDRNQPQHF.

Only a few counts were recorded for this clonotype. This chain connects TRBV11-2 to TRBJ2-1; maybe TRBD1 (6 bases). With 0 bases removed from V and 9 bases from J, the gap between germline ends came to 21 bases. CDR3 length: 17 amino acids. Germline-derived CDR1 and CDR2 are SGHAT and FQNNGV. This chain's CDR3 is CASSLDRVGGHAGEQFF. CDR3 sequence (DNA): TGTGCCAGCAGCTTAGATCGTGTAGGGGGACATGCAGGTGAGCAGTTCTTC.

The chain carries TRBV19 and TRBJ1-3; D is possibly TRBD1 (5 bases). V was cut by 9 bases and J by 8 bases, with 20 bases left in between. The CDR3 contains 14 residues. The germline gives CDR1 LNHDA, CDR2 SQIVND (reference sequence). In DNA form, the CDR3 reads TGTGCCAGCCGAACTAACAGGAACCAAGACACCATATATTTT. This codes for CASRTNRNQDTIYF.

This clonotype was recorded at least ten times. This chain joins TRBV15 and TRBJ2-5; no reliable D call. V dropped 0 bases and J dropped 7 bases, with 12 bases sitting between them. Germline V CDR1 and CDR2: LNHNV, YYDKDF (reference sequence). The CDR3 has 14 residues. The CDR3 region is CATSRDPFSGTQYF. For the CDR3, the DNA is TGTGCCACCAGCAGAGATCCCTTTTCAGGGACCCAGTACTTC.

This clonotype was counted ten times or more. This chain joins TRBV28 and TRBJ1-2; 7 bases map to TRBD1. The length of the CDR3 is 13 residues. V lost 1 base and J lost 8; bases outside the gene matches: 4. In germline, CDR1 is MDHEN, CDR2 SYDVKM. CDR3 nucleotide sequence: TGTGCCAGCAGTTTATCCGCCAGGGGGGGCTACACCTTC. Translating it yields CASSLSARGGYTF.

The chain has TRBV6-5 and TRBJ2-7; D gene ambiguous. Per germline, CDR1 MNHEY and CDR2 SVGAGI. V dropped 8 bases and J dropped 3 bases, with 8 bases sitting between them. This CDR3 comprises 11 residues. The CDR3 DNA reads TGTGCCAGCGGATACAACTACGAGCAGTACTTC. Protein product: CASGYNYEQYF.

This clonotype has a count of ten or more. The genes are TRBV20-1 and TRBJ2-2, with 8 bases identical to TRBD2. Germline V CDR1 and CDR2: DFQATT, SNEGSKA (reference sequence). V shed 1 base, J shed 2 bases, and the junction held 6 bases outside the gene matches. This CDR3 has 16 amino acids. CDR3 in DNA: TGCAGTGCTAGAGCTCTCCTAGCGGGTAACACCGGGGAGCTGTTTTTT. Its translation: CSARALLAGNTGELFF.

This clonotype was seen repeatedly, ten times or more. Mismatch with germline at one junction end may stem from a read error. The chain employs TRBV14 and TRBJ2-3; D is undetermined. The CDR3 runs 13 residues. Germline CDR1 SGHDN, CDR2 FVKESK. The CDR3 coding sequence is TGTGCCAGCAGCCAGACCTTCACATATACGCAGTATTTT. It specifies CASSQTFTYTQYF.

V is TRBV19 and J is TRBJ2-7, with TRBD1 as a possible D gene (6 bases). V lost 7 bases to trimming and J lost 7 bases, with 23 bases between them. CDR1 and CDR2 (germline): LNHDA, SQIVND (reference sequence). The CDR3 loop spans 15 amino acids. The CDR3 here is CASTEGHHHRGEQYF. The DNA for the CDR3 is TGTGCCAGTACTGAGGGACACCACCACCGGGGAGAGCAGTACTTC.

Many counts were recorded for this clonotype. The chain couples TRBV7-9 to TRBJ2-5, with 7 nucleotides matching TRBD1. The CDR3 has 17 residues. The germline V gene has CDR1 SEHNR and CDR2 FQNEAQ (reference sequence). J was trimmed by 1 base and V by 1 base; bases with no gene match: 9. This CDR3 is CASSLGVWGQFQETQYF. In DNA, the CDR3 is TGTGCCAGCAGCTTAGGTGTGTGGGGACAGTTCCAAGAGACCCAGTACTTC.

The chain carries TRBV11-2 and TRBJ2-7; D gene unclear. Germline-derived CDR1 and CDR2 are SGHAT and FQNNGV. Trimming removed 2 bases from V and 2 bases from J, with 10 bases in between. This CDR3 comprises 14 residues. CDR3 sequence reads: CASSLLGSPYEQYF. In DNA, the CDR3 is TGTGCCAGCAGCTTACTTGGCAGTCCCTACGAGCAGTACTTC.

This clonotype has ten or more counts. This chain joins TRBV12-3 or TRBV12-4 and TRBJ2-1; 7 nucleotides agree with TRBD2. The V gene end was trimmed by 2 bases and the J gene end by 2 bases; junction bases not matched to a gene: 3. The CDR3 is made up of 15 amino acids. For the CDR3, the DNA is TGTGCCAGCAGTTTATCTAGCGGAACCTACAATGAGCAGTTCTTC. Protein product: CASSLSSGTYNEQFF.

This clonotype turned up a few times. V is TRBV11-3 and J is TRBJ2-5; 7 nucleotides line up with TRBD2. The CDR3 runs to 15 residues. Germline loops: CDR1 SGHNT, CDR2 YENEEA. V gave up 1 base and J gave up 5 bases; unmatched junction bases: 7. CDR3 coding DNA: TGTGCCAGCAGCTTAGGGCGGGAGAGCAAGGAGACCCAGTACTTC. Amino acid sequence: CASSLGRESKETQYF. The full variable domain, rest sourced from reference TRBV11-3 and TRBJ2-5, is EAGVVQSPRYKIIEKKQPVAFWCNPISGHNTLYWYLQNLGQGPELLIRYENEEAVDDSQLPKDRFSAERLKGVDSTLKIQPAELGDSAVYLCASSLGRESKETQYFGPGTRLLVL.

Many counts were recorded for this clonotype. V gene TRBV7-9 combines with J gene TRBJ2-5; D ambiguous. The V end lost 5 bases, the J end lost 3 bases, and 4 bases lay between the germline ends. Germline V lookup: CDR1 SEHNR, CDR2 FQNEAQ (reference sequence). The CDR3 is made up of 11 amino acids. The CDR3, as DNA: TGTGCCAGCAGCGTTAAAGAGACCCAGTACTTC. Amino acid sequence: CASSVKETQYF. The full variable domain, with the rest looked up from reference TRBV7-9 and TRBJ2-5, is DTGVSQNPRHKITKRGQNVTFRCDPISEHNRLYWYRQTLGQGPEFLTYFQNEAQLEKSRLLSDRFSAERPKGSFSTLEIQRTEQGDSAMYLCASSVKETQYFGPGTRLLVL.

Ten or more counts support this clonotype. This chain connects TRBV5-1 to TRBJ1-2; D unclear. Trimming left V 4 bases short and J 4 bases short, with 8 bases between. Germline values: CDR1 SGHRS, CDR2 YFSETQ. The CDR3 runs 12 residues. CDR3 region: CASSEGSYGYTF. The CDR3 DNA follows: TGCGCCAGCAGCGAAGGGAGCTATGGCTACACCTTC.

This clonotype was counted many times. The gene calls are TRBV7-3 and TRBJ2-1; D is undetermined. The CDR3 has 14 amino acids. The V end was cut by 5 bases, the J end by 8 bases, with 16 bases between. Germline CDR1 reads SGHTA; CDR2 reads FQGTGA. The CDR3 loop reads CASSPVPLGDEQFF. The CDR3 DNA follows: TGTGCCAGCAGCCCCGTCCCTCTTGGCGATGAGCAGTTCTTC.